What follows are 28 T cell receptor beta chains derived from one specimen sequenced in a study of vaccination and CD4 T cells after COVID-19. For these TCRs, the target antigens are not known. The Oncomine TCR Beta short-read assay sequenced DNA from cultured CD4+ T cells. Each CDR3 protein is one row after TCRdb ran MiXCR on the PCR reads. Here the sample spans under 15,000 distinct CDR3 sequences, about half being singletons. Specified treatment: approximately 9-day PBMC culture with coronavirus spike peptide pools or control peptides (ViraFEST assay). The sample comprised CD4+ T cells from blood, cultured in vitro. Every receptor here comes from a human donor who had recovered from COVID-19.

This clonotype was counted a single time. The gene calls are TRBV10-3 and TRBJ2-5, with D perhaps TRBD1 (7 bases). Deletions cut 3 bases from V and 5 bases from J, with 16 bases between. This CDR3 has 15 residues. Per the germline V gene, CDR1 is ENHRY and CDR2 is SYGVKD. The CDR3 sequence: CAISEGTASGETQYF. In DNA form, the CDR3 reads TGTGCCATCAGTGAAGGGACAGCGAGCGGGGAGACCCAGTACTTC.

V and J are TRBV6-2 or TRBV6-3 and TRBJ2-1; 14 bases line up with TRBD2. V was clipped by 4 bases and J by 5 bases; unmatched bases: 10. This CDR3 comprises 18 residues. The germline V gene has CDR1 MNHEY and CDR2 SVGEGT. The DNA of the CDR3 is TGTGCCAGCAGTTTCGGACTAGCGGGAGGCACCCTCGACAATGAGCAGTTCTTC. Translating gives CASSFGLAGGTLDNEQFF.

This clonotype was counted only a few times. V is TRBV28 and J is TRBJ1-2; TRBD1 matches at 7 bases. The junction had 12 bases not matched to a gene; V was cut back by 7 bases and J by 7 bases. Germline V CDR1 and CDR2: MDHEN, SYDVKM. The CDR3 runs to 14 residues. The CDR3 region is CASTFTRGRSGYTF. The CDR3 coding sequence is TGTGCCAGCACTTTCACAAGGGGGCGGAGTGGCTACACCTTC.

CDR3 sequence reads: CASSIRTSGRETQYF. The CDR3 bases are TGTGCCAGCAGCATCAGGACTAGCGGGAGAGAGACCCAGTACTTC. The chain couples TRBV11-2 to TRBJ2-5; 13 bases map to TRBD2. Germline assignment: CDR1 SGHAT and CDR2 FQNNGV. The CDR3 length is 15 residues. V was pared by 5 bases and J by 4 bases, with 4 bases of the junction left unmatched.

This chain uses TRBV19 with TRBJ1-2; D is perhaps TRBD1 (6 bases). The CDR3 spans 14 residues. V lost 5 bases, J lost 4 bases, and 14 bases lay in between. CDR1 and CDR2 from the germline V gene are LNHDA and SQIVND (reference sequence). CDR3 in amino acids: CASSVQGGAYGYTF. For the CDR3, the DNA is TGTGCCAGTAGTGTACAGGGAGGGGCCTATGGCTACACCTTC.

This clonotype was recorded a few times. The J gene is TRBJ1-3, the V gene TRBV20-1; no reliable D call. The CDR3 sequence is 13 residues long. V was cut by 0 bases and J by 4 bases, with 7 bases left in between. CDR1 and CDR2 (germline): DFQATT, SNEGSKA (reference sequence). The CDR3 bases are TGCAGTGCTAGAGATCTCGGGGGAAACACCATATATTTT. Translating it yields CSARDLGGNTIYF.

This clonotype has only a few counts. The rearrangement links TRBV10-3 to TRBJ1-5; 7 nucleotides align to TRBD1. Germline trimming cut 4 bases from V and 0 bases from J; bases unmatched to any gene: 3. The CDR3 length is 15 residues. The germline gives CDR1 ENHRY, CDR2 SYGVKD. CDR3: CAISGTGDSNQPQHF. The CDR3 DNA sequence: TGTGCCATCAGTGGGACAGGTGATAGCAATCAGCCCCAGCATTTT.

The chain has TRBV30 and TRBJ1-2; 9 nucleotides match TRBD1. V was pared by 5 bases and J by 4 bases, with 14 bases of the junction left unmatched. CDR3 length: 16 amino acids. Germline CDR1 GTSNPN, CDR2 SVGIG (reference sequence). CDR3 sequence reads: CAWYRDREVRGYGYTF. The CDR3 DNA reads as TGTGCCTGGTACAGGGACAGGGAGGTTCGGGGCTATGGCTACACCTTC.

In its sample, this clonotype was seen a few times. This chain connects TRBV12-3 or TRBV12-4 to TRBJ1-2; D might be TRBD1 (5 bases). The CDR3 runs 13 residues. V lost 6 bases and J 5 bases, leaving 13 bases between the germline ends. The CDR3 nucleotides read TGTGCCAGCAGGAGTACAGGTTTTTATGGCTACACCTTC. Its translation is CASRSTGFYGYTF.

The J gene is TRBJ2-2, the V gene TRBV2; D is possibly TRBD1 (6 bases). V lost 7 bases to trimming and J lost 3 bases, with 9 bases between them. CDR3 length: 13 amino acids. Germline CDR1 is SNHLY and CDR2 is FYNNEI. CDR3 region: CASMAGDTGELFF. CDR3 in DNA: TGTGCCAGCATGGCAGGGGACACCGGGGAGCTGTTTTTT.

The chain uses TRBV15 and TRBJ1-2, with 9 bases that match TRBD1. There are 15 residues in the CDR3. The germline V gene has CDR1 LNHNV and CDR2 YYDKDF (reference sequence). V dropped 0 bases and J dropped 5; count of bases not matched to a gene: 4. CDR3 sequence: CATSRDPTGGYGYTF. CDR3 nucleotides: TGTGCCACCAGCAGAGATCCGACAGGGGGGTATGGCTACACCTTC.

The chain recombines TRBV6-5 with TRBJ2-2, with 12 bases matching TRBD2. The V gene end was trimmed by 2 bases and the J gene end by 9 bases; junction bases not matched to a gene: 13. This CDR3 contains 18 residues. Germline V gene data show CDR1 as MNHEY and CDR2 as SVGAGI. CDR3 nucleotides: TGTGCCAGCAGTTACCGGACTAGCGGGAATCGAAAAACCTGGGAGCTGTTTTTT. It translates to CASSYRTSGNRKTWELFF.

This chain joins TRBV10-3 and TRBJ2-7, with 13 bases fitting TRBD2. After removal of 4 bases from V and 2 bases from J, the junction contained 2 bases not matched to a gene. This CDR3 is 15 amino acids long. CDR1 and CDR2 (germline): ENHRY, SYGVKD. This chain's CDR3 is CAISGTSGRTYEQYF. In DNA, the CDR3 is TGTGCCATCAGTGGGACTAGCGGGAGAACCTACGAGCAGTACTTC.

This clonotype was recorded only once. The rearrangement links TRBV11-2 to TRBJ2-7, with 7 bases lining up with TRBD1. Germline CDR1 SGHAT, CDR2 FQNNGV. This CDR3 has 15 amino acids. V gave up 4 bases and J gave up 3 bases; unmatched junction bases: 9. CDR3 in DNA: TGTGCCAGCAGCTCCCAACAGGGGAATTTCTACGAGCAGTACTTC. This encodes CASSSQQGNFYEQYF.

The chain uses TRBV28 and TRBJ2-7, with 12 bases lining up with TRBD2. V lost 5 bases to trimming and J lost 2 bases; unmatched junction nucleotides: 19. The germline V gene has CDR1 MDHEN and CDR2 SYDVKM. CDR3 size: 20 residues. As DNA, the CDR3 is TGTGCCAGCAGTCCTCTAATTGGACTAGCGGGAAGTTTCATAGCCTACGAGCAGTACTTC. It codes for CASSPLIGLAGSFIAYEQYF.

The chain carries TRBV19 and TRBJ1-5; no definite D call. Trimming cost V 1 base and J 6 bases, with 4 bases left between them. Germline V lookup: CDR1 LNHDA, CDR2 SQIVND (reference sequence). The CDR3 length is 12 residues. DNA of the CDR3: TGTGCCAGTAGTATAGTAAGTCAGCCCCAGCATTTT. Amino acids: CASSIVSQPQHF.

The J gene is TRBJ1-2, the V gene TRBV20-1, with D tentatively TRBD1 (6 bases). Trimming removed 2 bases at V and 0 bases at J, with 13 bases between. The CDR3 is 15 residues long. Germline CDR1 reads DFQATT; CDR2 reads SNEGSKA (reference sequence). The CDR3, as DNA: TGCAGTGCTAGATCCGCGGACAGAGCTAACTATGGCTACACCTTC. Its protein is CSARSADRANYGYTF.

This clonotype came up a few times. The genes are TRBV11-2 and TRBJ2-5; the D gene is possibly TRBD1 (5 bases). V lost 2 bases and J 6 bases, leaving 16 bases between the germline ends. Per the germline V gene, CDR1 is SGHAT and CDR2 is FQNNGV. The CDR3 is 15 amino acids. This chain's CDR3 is CASSLPFRRGQTQYF. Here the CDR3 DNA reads TGTGCCAGCAGCTTACCCTTCAGAAGGGGCCAGACCCAGTACTTC.

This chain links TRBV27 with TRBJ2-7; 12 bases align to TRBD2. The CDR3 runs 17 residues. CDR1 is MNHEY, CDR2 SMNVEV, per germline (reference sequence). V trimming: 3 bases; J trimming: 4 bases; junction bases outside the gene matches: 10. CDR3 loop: CASSLRLAGEVGYEQYF. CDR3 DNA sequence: TGTGCCAGCAGTTTGAGACTAGCGGGAGAGGTCGGGTACGAGCAGTACTTC.

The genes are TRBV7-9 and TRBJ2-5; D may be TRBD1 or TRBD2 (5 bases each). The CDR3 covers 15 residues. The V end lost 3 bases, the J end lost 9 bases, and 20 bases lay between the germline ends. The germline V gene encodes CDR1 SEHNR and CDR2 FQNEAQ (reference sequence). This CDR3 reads CASSFPGPGISAQYF. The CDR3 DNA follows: TGTGCCAGCAGCTTTCCGGGACCCGGAATATCGGCCCAGTACTTC.

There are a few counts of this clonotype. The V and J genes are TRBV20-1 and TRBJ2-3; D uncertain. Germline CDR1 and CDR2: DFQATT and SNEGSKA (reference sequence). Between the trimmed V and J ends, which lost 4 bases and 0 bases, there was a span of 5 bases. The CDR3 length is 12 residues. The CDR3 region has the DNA TGCAGTGCTAAAGACAGCACAGATACGCAGTATTTT. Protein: CSAKDSTDTQYF.

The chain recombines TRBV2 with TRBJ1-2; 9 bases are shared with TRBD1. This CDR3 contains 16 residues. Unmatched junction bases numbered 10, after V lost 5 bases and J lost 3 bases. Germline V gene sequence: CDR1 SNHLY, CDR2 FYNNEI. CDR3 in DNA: TGTGCCAGCAGTTCCTCCCGGACAGGGGCTCACTATGGCTACACCTTC. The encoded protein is CASSSSRTGAHYGYTF.

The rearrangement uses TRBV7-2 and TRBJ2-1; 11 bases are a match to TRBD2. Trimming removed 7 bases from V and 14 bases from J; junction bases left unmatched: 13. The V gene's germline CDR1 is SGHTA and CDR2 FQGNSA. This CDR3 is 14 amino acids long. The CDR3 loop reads CASIPQTSGMGEFF. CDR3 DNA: TGTGCCAGCATCCCCCAGACTAGCGGGATGGGGGAGTTCTTC. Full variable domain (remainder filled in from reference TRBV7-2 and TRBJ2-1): GAGVSQSPSNKVTEKGKDVELRCDPISGHTALYWYRQSLGQGLEFLIYFQGNSAPDKSGLPSDRFSAERTGGSVSTLTIQRTQQEDSAVYLCASIPQTSGMGEFFGPGTRLTVL.

The CDR3 region is CASSWGGETQYF. DNA of the CDR3: TGTGCCAGCAGTTGGGGGGGAGAGACCCAGTACTTC. The rearrangement links TRBV6-5 to TRBJ2-5, with TRBD2 matching 7 bases. This CDR3 is built from 12 residues. J gave up 4 bases and V 4 bases, and 0 bases lay outside the gene matches. Germline CDR1 reads MNHEY; CDR2 reads SVGAGI.

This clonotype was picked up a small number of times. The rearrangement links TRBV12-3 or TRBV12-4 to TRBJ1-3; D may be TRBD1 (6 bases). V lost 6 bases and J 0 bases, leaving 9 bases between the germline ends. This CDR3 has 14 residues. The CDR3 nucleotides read TGTGCCAGCAGCTCGACAGGCTCTGGAAACACCATATATTTT. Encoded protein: CASSSTGSGNTIYF.

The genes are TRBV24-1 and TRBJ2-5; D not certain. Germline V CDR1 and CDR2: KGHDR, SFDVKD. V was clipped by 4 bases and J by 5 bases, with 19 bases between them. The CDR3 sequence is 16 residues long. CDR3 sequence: CATSEPGRARGETQYF. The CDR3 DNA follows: TGTGCCACCAGTGAACCTGGAAGGGCTCGCGGTGAGACCCAGTACTTC.

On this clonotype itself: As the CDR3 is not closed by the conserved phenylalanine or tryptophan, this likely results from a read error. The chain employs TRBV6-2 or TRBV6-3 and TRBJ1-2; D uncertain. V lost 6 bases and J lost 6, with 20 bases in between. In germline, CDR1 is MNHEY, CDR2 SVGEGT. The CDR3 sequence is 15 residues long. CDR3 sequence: CASSTIRDPANGYTS. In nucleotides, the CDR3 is TGTGCCAGCAGCACCATCCGGGATCCAGCCAATGGCTACACCTCC.

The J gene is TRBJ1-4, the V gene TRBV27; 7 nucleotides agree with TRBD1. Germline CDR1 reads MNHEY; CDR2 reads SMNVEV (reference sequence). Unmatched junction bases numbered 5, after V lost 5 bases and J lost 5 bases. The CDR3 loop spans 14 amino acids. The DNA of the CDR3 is TGTGCCAGCAGTGAACAGGGGCCGAATGAAAAACTGTTTTTT. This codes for CASSEQGPNEKLFF.